The clone carrying this T cell receptor (beta chain) was seen at least ten times. This sample was taken from a study of blood T cells in healthy people across ages. CDR3 size: 15 residues. CDR1 is DFQATT, CDR2 SNEGSKA, per germline (reference sequence). Germline trimming cut 3 bases from V and 11 bases from J; bases unmatched to any gene: 15. A second PCR of about 7 to 11 cycles used a sample-barcoded 5' primer and a J-beta primer mix. TCRdb redid the calling of the 5' RACE reads with MiXCR, one entry per CDR3 protein. The sample has about 620,000 distinct CDR3 sequences, around 52% seen once. Sequencing used blood. The TCR was taken from a woman aged 80 or over in good health. The genes are TRBV20-1 and TRBJ2-3; TRBD2 agrees at 9 bases. This chain's CDR3 is CSARASGNPRLGQYF. CDR3 DNA sequence: TGCAGTGCTAGGGCTAGCGGGAACCCTAGGTTGGGGCAGTATTTT.